This T cell receptor beta chain was retrieved from a study of cytomegalovirus exposure and HLA in healthy donors. Study-wide findings and caveats: It was in a later analysis that TCR association rates were seen to vary by HLA locus, highest for DRB1 and lowest for HLA-C. Clonal expansion, a later analysis showed, was greater in HLA-associated TCR beta chains than in equally common others.

Per germline, CDR1 SGHRS and CDR2 YFSETQ. The CDR3 runs 16 residues. Trimming took 0 bases from V and 6 from J, leaving 18 bases between them. About this clone itself: Its matching antigen is unknown.

Vbeta (60) and Jbeta (13) primers were used in the PCR. TCRdb's copy holds only in-frame clones and misses some; the assay was immunoSEQ multiplex PCR. The repertoire table contains 80,000 or so clones. The chain employs TRBV5-1 and TRBJ1-1; a weak D match, TRBD1 (5 bases). This TCR was recovered from a woman aged 25 to 45 in good health and CMV-seronegative. Sequencing was carried out using PBMCs. CDR3 in amino acids: CASSLDGGIPFAEAFF. In nucleotides, the CDR3 is TGCGCCAGCAGCTTGGACGGGGGAATCCCTTTCGCTGAAGCTTTCTTT.